This T cell receptor beta chain was recorded in a study of blood T cell repertoires in COVID-19. Study-level background: The United States, Italy and Spain were the sources of the acute and convalescent COVID-19 samples. T cells, B-cell-depleted T cells, or PBMCs supplied cDNA or gDNA.

Per the germline V gene, CDR1 is LGHDT and CDR2 is YNNKEL (reference sequence). There are 17 residues in the CDR3. Concerning this clone itself: Compared with germline, one end of the junction differs, possibly owing to a read error.

Per the authors' pipeline: Amplification from reference gene primers served as the basis for estimated nucleated cell counts. Method: immunoSEQ multiplex PCR; TCRdb's copy keeps in-frame clones and lacks some. V and J calls and clone size are as listed in that table; D and trimming were resolved from the DNA. The sample yields about 150,000 clones, approximately 80% seen once. Source material: peripheral blood. This chain uses TRBV3-1 (or the pseudogene TRBV3-2) with TRBJ1-3, with 11 bases matching TRBD1. The receptor was derived from a man in his forties or fifties with acute or convalescent COVID-19. In DNA form, the CDR3 reads TGTGCCAGCAGCCTCGGGACAGGGGGATTCTCTGGAAACATCATATATTTT. This gives the protein CASSLGTGGFSGNIIYF.